What follows are 14 T cell receptor beta chains derived from one specimen sequenced in a study of OX40 agonist ivuxolimab in advanced cancers. Sequencing was performed with immunoSEQ multiplex PCR; in TCRdb, only in-frame clones are kept and a portion is missing. The table lists about 79,000 clones, 88% of them singletons, with roughly 4% in the top ten. This specimen consisted of CD4+ or CD8+ T cells sorted from blood, obtained in a trial of the OX40 agonist ivuxolimab. The receptors here all came from an adult with an advanced solid tumor such as melanoma, head and neck, liver or kidney cancer.

The chain has TRBV18 and TRBJ2-5; 8 positions match TRBD1. Trimming at V came to 6 bases and at J to 5 bases, leaving 8 bases not matched to a gene. This CDR3 has 14 residues. CDR1 and CDR2 from the germline V gene are KGHSH and LQKENI. The CDR3 loop reads CASSSTGAPETQYF. CDR3 in DNA: TGTGCCAGCTCGTCGACAGGGGCACCTGAGACCCAGTACTTC. Supplemented by reference TRBV18 and TRBJ2-5, the full variable domain reads NAGVMQNPRHLVRRRGQEARLRCSPMKGHSHVYWYRQLPEEGLKFMVYLQKENIIDESGMPKERFSAEFPKEGPSILRIQQVVRGDSAAYFCASSSTGAPETQYFGPGTRLLVL.

The chain recombines TRBV4-2 with TRBJ2-3; TRBD2 agrees at 10 bases. This CDR3 is built from 18 residues. After removal of 4 bases from V and 4 bases from J, the junction contained 14 bases not matched to a gene. The germline V gene encodes CDR1 LGHNA and CDR2 YNFKEQ. The CDR3 DNA reads as TGTGCCAGCAGCCCAGGGACTAGCGCAGACGGAACTCCAGATACGCAGTATTTT. As protein: CASSPGTSADGTPDTQYF.

This clone was seen more than once but under ten times. Distinct nucleotide sequences in the sample also encode this CDR3. This chain connects TRBV5-1 to TRBJ2-3; D is unresolved. CDR1 and CDR2 from the germline V gene are SGHRS and YFSETQ. The CDR3 contains 15 residues. Between the trimmed V and J ends, which lost 0 bases and 1 base, there was a span of 9 bases. CDR3 bases: TGCGCCAGCAGCTTGGAGGGCAGACGCACAGATACGCAGTATTTT. This translates into CASSLEGRRTDTQYF.

Worth noting for this clone: Other DNA sequences in this sample translate to the same CDR3. The chain carries TRBV5-1 and TRBJ2-1; perhaps D is TRBD1 or TRBD2 (5 bases each). The length of the CDR3 is 16 residues. CDR1 SGHRS and CDR2 YFSETQ come from the germline V gene. V lost 0 bases, J lost 0 bases, and 10 bases lay in between. The CDR3 reads CASSLAAGSSYNEQFF. The CDR3 nucleotides read TGCGCCAGCAGCTTGGCCGCAGGGAGCTCCTACAATGAGCAGTTCTTC. Full variable domain (missing parts from reference TRBV5-1 and TRBJ2-1): KAGVTQTPRYLIKTRGQQVTLSCSPISGHRSVSWYQQTPGQGLQFLFEYFSETQRNKGNFPGRFSGRQFSNSRSEMNVSTLELGDSALYLCASSLAAGSSYNEQFFGPGTRLTVL.

The chain recombines TRBV2 with TRBJ1-3, with D tentatively TRBD1 (5 bases). The CDR3 totals 13 residues. The germline gives CDR1 SNHLY, CDR2 FYNNEI. V shed 0 bases and J shed 7 bases, with 7 bases lying between them. The CDR3 spells CASSEAGGNTIYF. The DNA for the CDR3 is TGTGCCAGCAGTGAAGCGGGGGGTAACACCATATATTTT.

V usage is TRBV19 and J usage is TRBJ2-1; possible D gene TRBD2, 5 bases. Trimming stripped 10 bases from V and 4 bases from J, with 11 bases between. The germline V gene encodes CDR1 LNHDA and CDR2 SQIVND (reference sequence). This CDR3 is 12 amino acids long. This chain's CDR3 is CATEGVYNEQFF. In DNA form, the CDR3 reads TGTGCCACCGAGGGAGTATACAATGAGCAGTTCTTC. The full variable domain, its missing parts supplied by reference TRBV19 and TRBJ2-1, is DGGITQSPKYLFRKEGQNVTLSCEQNLNHDAMYWYRQDPGQGLRLIYYSQIVNDFQKGDIAEGYSVSREKKESFPLTVTSAQKNPTAFYLCATEGVYNEQFFGPGTRLTVL.

This chain connects TRBV19 to TRBJ2-1, with 11 bases matching TRBD2. The junction had 12 bases not matched to a gene; V was cut back by 5 bases and J by 9 bases. CDR3 length: 16 residues. In germline, CDR1 is LNHDA, CDR2 SQIVND (reference sequence). The CDR3 DNA reads TGTGCCAGTAGTGCCAATAGCGGGAGGGCCCTCGTTGAGCAGTTCTTC. Its protein is CASSANSGRALVEQFF.

The CDR3 region has the DNA TGTGCCAGCAGTCATCGGACACCTGCAACTAATGAAAAACTGTTTTTT. The encoded protein is CASSHRTPATNEKLFF. The gene calls are TRBV28 and TRBJ1-4; maybe TRBD1 (5 bases). V was shortened by 5 bases and J by 0 bases, with 13 bases between the two germline ends. The CDR3 is made up of 16 amino acids. Germline lookup yields CDR1 MDHEN and CDR2 SYDVKM.

The V and J genes are TRBV25-1 and TRBJ1-5; 7 nucleotides align to TRBD1. Germline CDR1 and CDR2: MGHDK and SYGVNS. Trimming took 5 bases from V and 6 from J; bases not matched to a gene: 4. The CDR3 spans 13 residues. The CDR3 bases are TGTGCCAGCAGTAAGGGGGCGGGTCAGCCCCAGCATTTT. Amino acid sequence: CASSKGAGQPQHF.

The gene calls are TRBV5-1 and TRBJ2-5; D gene uncertain. Trimming took off 7 bases at V and 4 bases at J, with 11 bases between the two ends. From germline, CDR1 is SGHRS and CDR2 YFSETQ. The length of the CDR3 is 12 residues. For the CDR3, the DNA is TGCGCCAGCGTCCCCCTAACAGAGACCCAGTACTTC. This encodes CASVPLTETQYF.

The chain couples TRBV7-9 to TRBJ1-1; D may be TRBD1 (5 bases). V lost 5 bases to trimming and J lost 0 bases, with 16 bases between them. This CDR3 region has 16 residues. The germline V gene encodes CDR1 SEHNR and CDR2 FQNEAQ (reference sequence). CDR3 nucleotide sequence: TGTGCCAGCAGCGCTCCGGGCAGGACAATGAACACTGAAGCTTTCTTT. Translation: CASSAPGRTMNTEAFF.

To note about this clone: A far larger clone is off by one base, so a read error is likely. The gene calls are TRBV6-5 and TRBJ1-2; D gene unclear. The CDR3 has 11 residues. Germline assignment: CDR1 MNHEY and CDR2 SVGAGI. Trimming stripped 4 bases from V and 2 bases from J, with 2 bases between. DNA for the CDR3: TGTGCCAGCAGTTTGAACTATGGCTACACCTTC. It encodes CASSLNYGYTF.

This rearrangement joins TRBV6-1 to TRBJ2-2, with D unresolved. There are 15 residues in the CDR3. Germline V gene lookup returns CDR1 MNHNS and CDR2 SASEGT. Between the trimmed V and J ends, which lost 0 bases and 4 bases, there was a span of 9 bases. For the CDR3, the DNA is TGTGCCAGCAGTGAAGCTACTTTTGGCACCGGGGAGCTGTTTTTT. Translated, it gives CASSEATFGTGELFF.

The chain employs TRBV19 and TRBJ2-6, with TRBD2 as a possible D gene (7 bases). Per germline, CDR1 LNHDA and CDR2 SQIVND (reference sequence). With 5 bases removed from V and 2 bases from J, the gap between germline ends came to 16 bases. The CDR3 is made up of 17 amino acids. DNA of the CDR3: TGTGCCAGTAGTGGGGGGGACACCACCCCTGGGGCCAACGTCCTGACTTTC. Translating it yields CASSGGDTTPGANVLTF.